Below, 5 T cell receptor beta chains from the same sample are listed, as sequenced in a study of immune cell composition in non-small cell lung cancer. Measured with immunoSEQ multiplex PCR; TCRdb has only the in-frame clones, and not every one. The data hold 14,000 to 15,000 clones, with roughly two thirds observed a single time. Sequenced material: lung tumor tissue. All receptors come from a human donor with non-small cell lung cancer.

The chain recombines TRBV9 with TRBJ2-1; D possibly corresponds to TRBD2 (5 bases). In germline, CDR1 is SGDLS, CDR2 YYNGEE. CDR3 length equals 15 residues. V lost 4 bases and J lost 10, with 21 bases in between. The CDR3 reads CASSTGLLTAEEQFF. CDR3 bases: TGTGCCAGCAGCACCGGACTCCTCACGGCAGAAGAGCAGTTCTTC.

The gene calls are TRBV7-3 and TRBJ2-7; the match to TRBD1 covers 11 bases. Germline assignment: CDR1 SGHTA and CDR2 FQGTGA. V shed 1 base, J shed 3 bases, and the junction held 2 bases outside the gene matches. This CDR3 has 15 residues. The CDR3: CASSLKGTGGYEQYF. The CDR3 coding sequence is TGTGCCAGCAGCTTAAAAGGGACAGGGGGCTACGAGCAGTACTTC.

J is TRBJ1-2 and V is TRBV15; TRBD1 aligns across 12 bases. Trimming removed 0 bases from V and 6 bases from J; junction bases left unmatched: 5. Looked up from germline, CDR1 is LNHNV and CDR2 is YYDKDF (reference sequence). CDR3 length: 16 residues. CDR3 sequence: CATSRDKGQGANGYTF. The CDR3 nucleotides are TGTGCCACCAGCAGAGATAAGGGACAGGGGGCGAATGGCTACACCTTC.

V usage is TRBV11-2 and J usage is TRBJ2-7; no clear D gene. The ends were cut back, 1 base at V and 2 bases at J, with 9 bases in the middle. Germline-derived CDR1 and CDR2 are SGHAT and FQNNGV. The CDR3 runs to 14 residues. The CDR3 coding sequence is TGTGCCAGCAGCTTAGGAGCCTTGACCTACGAGCAGTACTTC. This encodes CASSLGALTYEQYF.

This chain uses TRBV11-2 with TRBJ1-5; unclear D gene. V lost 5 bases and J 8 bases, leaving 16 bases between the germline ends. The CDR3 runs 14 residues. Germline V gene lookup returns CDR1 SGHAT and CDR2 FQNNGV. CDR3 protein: CASSLRSLGEPQHF. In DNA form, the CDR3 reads TGTGCCAGCAGCCTCCGATCCCTCGGGGAGCCCCAGCATTTT.